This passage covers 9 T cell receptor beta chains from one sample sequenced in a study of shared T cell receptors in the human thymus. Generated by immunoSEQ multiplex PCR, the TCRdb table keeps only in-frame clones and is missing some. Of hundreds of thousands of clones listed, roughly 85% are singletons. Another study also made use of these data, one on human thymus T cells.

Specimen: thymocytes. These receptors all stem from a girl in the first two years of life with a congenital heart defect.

The CDR3 loop reads CASSVNSRESYNEQFF. The CDR3, as DNA: TGTGCCAGCAGCGTGAATTCTAGAGAGTCCTACAATGAGCAGTTCTTC. V gene TRBV9 combines with J gene TRBJ2-1; D is uncertain. V lost 2 bases, J lost 1 base, and 13 bases lay in between. Looked up from germline, CDR1 is SGDLS and CDR2 is YYNGEE. CDR3 length: 16 amino acids.

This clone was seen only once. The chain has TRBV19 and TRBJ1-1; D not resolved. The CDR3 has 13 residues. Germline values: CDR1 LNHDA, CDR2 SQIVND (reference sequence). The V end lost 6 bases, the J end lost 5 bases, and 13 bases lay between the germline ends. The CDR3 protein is CASRTFTSTEAFF. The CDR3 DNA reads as TGTGCCAGTAGGACTTTTACATCGACTGAAGCTTTCTTT.

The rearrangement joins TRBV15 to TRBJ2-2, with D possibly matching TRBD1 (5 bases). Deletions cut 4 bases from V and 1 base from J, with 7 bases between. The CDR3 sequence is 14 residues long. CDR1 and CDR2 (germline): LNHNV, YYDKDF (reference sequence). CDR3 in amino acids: CATSTDRNTGELFF. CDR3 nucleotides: TGTGCCACCAGCACCGACAGGAACACCGGGGAGCTGTTTTTT. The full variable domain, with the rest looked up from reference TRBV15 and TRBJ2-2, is DAMVIQNPRYQVTQFGKPVTLSCSQTLNHNVMYWYQQKSSQAPKLLFHYYDKDFNNEADTPDNFQSRRPNTSFCFLDIRSPGLGDTAMYLCATSTDRNTGELFFGEGSRLTVL.

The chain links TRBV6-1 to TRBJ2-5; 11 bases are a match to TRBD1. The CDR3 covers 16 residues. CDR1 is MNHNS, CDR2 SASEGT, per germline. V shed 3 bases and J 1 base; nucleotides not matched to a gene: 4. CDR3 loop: CASSEWTGGLQETQYF. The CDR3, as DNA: TGTGCCAGCAGTGAGTGGACAGGGGGCCTCCAAGAGACCCAGTACTTC.

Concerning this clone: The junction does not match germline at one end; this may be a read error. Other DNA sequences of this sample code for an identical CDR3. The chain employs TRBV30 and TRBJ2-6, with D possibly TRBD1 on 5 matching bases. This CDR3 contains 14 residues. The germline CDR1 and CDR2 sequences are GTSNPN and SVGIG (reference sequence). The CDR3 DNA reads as TGTGCCTGGAGTCAGGCTGGTGGGGCCAACGTCTTGACTTTC. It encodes CAWSQAGGANVLTF. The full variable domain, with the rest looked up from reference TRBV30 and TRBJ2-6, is SQTIHQWPATLVQPVGSPLSLECTVEGTSNPNLYWYRQAAGRGLQLLFYSVGIGQISSEVPQNLSASRPQDRQFILSSKKLLLSDSGFYLCAWSQAGGANVLTFGAGSRLTVL.

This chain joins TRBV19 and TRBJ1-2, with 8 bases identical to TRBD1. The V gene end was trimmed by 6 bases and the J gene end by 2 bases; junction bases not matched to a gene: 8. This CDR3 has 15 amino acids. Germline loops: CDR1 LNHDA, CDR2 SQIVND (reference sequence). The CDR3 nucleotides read TGTGCCAGTAGCAGTCCGGGACAGGCAAACTATGGCTACACCTTC. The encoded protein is CASSSPGQANYGYTF.

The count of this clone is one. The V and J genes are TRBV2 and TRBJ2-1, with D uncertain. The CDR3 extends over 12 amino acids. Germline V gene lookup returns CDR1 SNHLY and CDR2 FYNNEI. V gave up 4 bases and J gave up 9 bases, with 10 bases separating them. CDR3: CASSVANGEQFF. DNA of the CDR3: TGTGCCAGCAGTGTAGCTAACGGTGAGCAGTTCTTC.

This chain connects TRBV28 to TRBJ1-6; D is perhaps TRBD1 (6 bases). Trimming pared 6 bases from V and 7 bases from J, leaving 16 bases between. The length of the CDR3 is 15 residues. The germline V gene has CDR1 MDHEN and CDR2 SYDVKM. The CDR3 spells CASSLQDSGNSPLHF. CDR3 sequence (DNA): TGTGCCAGCAGCCTACAGGACAGTGGGAATTCACCCCTCCACTTT.

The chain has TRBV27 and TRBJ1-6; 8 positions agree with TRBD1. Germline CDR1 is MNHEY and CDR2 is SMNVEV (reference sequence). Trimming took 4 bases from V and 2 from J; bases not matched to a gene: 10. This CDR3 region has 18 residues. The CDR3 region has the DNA TGTGCCAGCAGTTCCTCATATTCAGGGGGCGCCTATAATTCACCCCTCCACTTT. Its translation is CASSSSYSGGAYNSPLHF.